Below are 25 T cell receptor beta chains sequenced from a single sample in a study of blood T cells in healthy people across ages. A second about 7 to 12 cycle PCR used barcoded and J-beta primers. MiXCR, applied by TCRdb to the 5' RACE reads, yields one record per CDR3 protein. This table holds fewer than 900,000 distinct CDR3 sequences, 43% found once. Sequencing was done on a sample of blood. Every receptor here comes from a woman between 55 and 75 years old in good health.

This chain links TRBV20-1 with TRBJ2-1; possible D gene TRBD2, 5 bases. V was trimmed by 6 bases and J by 5 bases, leaving 20 bases between them. Germline V gene sequence: CDR1 DFQATT, CDR2 SNEGSKA (reference sequence). The CDR3 contains 15 residues. The CDR3 spells CSARGGLTPHNEQFF. The CDR3 region has the DNA TGCAGTGCCCGAGGTGGACTCACACCTCACAATGAGCAGTTCTTC.

The rearrangement links TRBV6-2 or TRBV6-3 to TRBJ2-3; a weak D match, TRBD2 (7 bases). There are 14 residues in the CDR3. Deletions cut 5 bases from V and 6 bases from J, with 15 bases between. CDR1 and CDR2 (germline): MNHEY, SVGEGT. The CDR3: CASSGAGARDTQYF. The CDR3 nucleotides read TGTGCCAGCAGTGGCGCGGGGGCCAGGGATACGCAGTATTTT.

In regard to this clonotype: The junction differs from germline at one of its ends, possibly a read error. This chain joins TRBV12-3 or TRBV12-4 and TRBJ2-1; D remains ambiguous. The CDR3 runs 12 residues. The CDR3 DNA reads as TGTGCCAGCAGTCAGCCCAACAATGAGCGGTTCTTC. As protein: CASSQPNNERFF.

The CDR3 spells CASNSGTIPLEGYTF. CDR3 sequence (DNA): TGTGCCAGCAACTCGGGGACAATACCCTTGGAAGGCTACACCTTC. This sequence joins TRBV7-9 and TRBJ1-2; TRBD1 is a possible D gene (6 bases). Germline V gene data show CDR1 as SEHNR and CDR2 as FQNEAQ (reference sequence). Trimming stripped 7 bases from V and 8 bases from J, with 23 bases between. The CDR3 totals 15 residues.

This chain links TRBV20-1 with TRBJ2-2; D might be TRBD2 (5 bases). This CDR3 spans 14 amino acids. Germline CDR1 and CDR2: DFQATT and SNEGSKA (reference sequence). V dropped 2 bases and J dropped 4 bases, with 11 bases sitting between them. The CDR3 sequence is CSARPGLSTGELFF. The CDR3 bases are TGCAGTGCTAGACCGGGGTTGAGCACCGGGGAGCTGTTTTTT.

This clonotype appeared a few times. The gene calls are TRBV6-2 or TRBV6-3 and TRBJ2-1, with D hard to call. The J call may be wrong; the DNA end is better matched by TRBJ2-7. This CDR3 has 15 residues. Germline V gives CDR1 MNHEY, CDR2 SVGEGT. The CDR3 DNA follows: TGTGCCAGCACCTCAATGTCGAAGACCTACAATGAGCAGTACTTC. It encodes CASTSMSKTYNEQYF.

In nucleotides, the CDR3 is TGTGCCATCAGTGAAAGAGGGATTTCCTACAATGAGCAGTACTTC. It encodes CAISERGISYNEQYF. The gene calls are TRBV10-3 and TRBJ2-1, with a tentative D call TRBD2 (5 bases). The end of the DNA fits TRBJ2-7 better, so the J call may be wrong. This CDR3 spans 15 amino acids. Per the germline V gene, CDR1 is ENHRY and CDR2 is SYGVKD.

On this clonotype itself: Germline is not matched at one junction end, which may reflect a read error. V and J are TRBV6-5 and TRBJ2-6, with TRBD1 identical over 8 bases. The germline CDR1 and CDR2 sequences are MNHEY and SVGAGI. The CDR3 consists of 16 residues. CDR3: CASSYQGAEGANVPTF. CDR3 nucleotide sequence: TGTGCCAGCAGTTACCAGGGGGCGGAAGGGGCCAACGTCCCGACTTTC.

The rearrangement joins TRBV20-1 to TRBJ1-6; D unclear. V was clipped by 1 base and J by 2 bases, with 9 bases between them. In germline, CDR1 is DFQATT, CDR2 SNEGSKA (reference sequence). This CDR3 has 15 amino acids. This CDR3 is CSARVEGPYNSPLHF. The CDR3 DNA reads TGCAGTGCTAGAGTAGAAGGCCCCTATAATTCACCCCTCCACTTT.

This chain links TRBV28 with TRBJ2-5; the D is unclear. The J call is in doubt because the DNA end fits TRBJ2-1 better. The CDR3 loop spans 14 amino acids. CDR1 MDHEN and CDR2 SYDVKM come from the germline V gene. The CDR3 bases are TGTGCCAGCAGTTTGATAGGGAACCAAGAGACCCAGTTCTTC. Protein product: CASSLIGNQETQFF.

This clonotype was recorded a few times. V gene TRBV12-5 combines with J gene TRBJ1-1; D perhaps matches TRBD1 (5 bases). There are 17 residues in the CDR3. Germline V CDR1 and CDR2: LGHNT, FRNRAP. Deletions cut 0 bases from V and 4 bases from J, with 18 bases between. CDR3 nucleotides: TGTGCTAGTGGTTTGGTACAAGGGGTGCGGAGTATCACTGAAGCTTTCTTT. This translates into CASGLVQGVRSITEAFF.

This clonotype was observed a few times. The gene calls are TRBV24-1 and TRBJ2-1; D perhaps matches TRBD1 (5 bases). V was cut by 3 bases and J by 7 bases, with 9 bases left in between. The CDR3 totals 13 residues. Per the germline V gene, CDR1 is KGHDR and CDR2 is SFDVKD. CDR3 loop: CATSDHRLNEQFF. The CDR3 DNA follows: TGTGCCACCAGTGATCACAGGTTAAATGAGCAGTTCTTC.

V usage is TRBV5-1 and J usage is TRBJ2-1; no reliable D call. The CDR3 contains 13 residues. Trimming took off 3 bases at V and 9 bases at J, with 13 bases between the two ends. Germline CDR1 and CDR2: SGHRS and YFSETQ. Written as DNA, the CDR3 is TGCGCCAGCAGCTCAGACTGGCACCTTGAGCAGTTCTTC. Encoded protein: CASSSDWHLEQFF.

A few counts support this clonotype. The J gene is TRBJ2-4, the V gene TRBV6-5; TRBD2 aligns across 7 bases. The J call is in doubt because the DNA end fits TRBJ2-7 better. The CDR3 has 15 amino acids. In germline, CDR1 is MNHEY, CDR2 SVGAGI. CDR3 residues: CASSYSYRGSHEQYF. CDR3 bases: TGTGCCAGCAGTTACTCATATCGCGGGAGCCACGAGCAGTACTTC.

This clonotype was counted between two and nine times. The chain employs TRBV28 and TRBJ2-4; a weak D match, TRBD1 (6 bases). The V gene lost 1 base and the J gene lost 1 base, with 11 bases spanning the gap. The CDR3 covers 16 residues. Germline CDR1 is MDHEN and CDR2 is SYDVKM. This chain's CDR3 is CASSLYRGNAKNIQYF. CDR3 nucleotide sequence: TGTGCCAGCAGTTTATATAGGGGGAATGCCAAAAACATTCAGTACTTC.

This clonotype appeared a few times. This sequence joins TRBV2 and TRBJ2-5, with a weak D call TRBD2 (6 bases). Trimming stripped 3 bases from V and 4 bases from J, with 15 bases between. Germline V lookup: CDR1 SNHLY, CDR2 FYNNEI. The CDR3 runs to 15 residues. Here the CDR3 DNA reads TGTGCCAGCAGTGATTTTCGGCTAGCGACAGAGACCCAGTACTTC. Protein sequence: CASSDFRLATETQYF.

The chain has TRBV29-1 and TRBJ2-7; D could derive from TRBD1 or TRBD2 (5 bases each). Germline V gene lookup returns CDR1 SQVTM and CDR2 ANQGSEA. The ends were cut back, 8 bases at V and 7 bases at J, with 21 bases in the middle. The CDR3 contains 13 residues. The CDR3 coding sequence is TGCAGCTCCAAGGGATTGGGGGTAAATGAGCAGTACTTC. It specifies CSSKGLGVNEQYF.

This clonotype was observed a single time. The rearrangement uses TRBV3-1 and TRBJ2-5; 13 bases are shared with TRBD2. The V and J ends lost 3 bases and 11 bases, in that order; junction bases with no gene match: 15. The germline V gene encodes CDR1 LGHDT and CDR2 YNNKEL (reference sequence). The CDR3 length is 17 residues. CDR3 nucleotides: TGTGCCAGCAGCCACCGTATCGGGACTAGCGGGACTGGTGAGCAGTACTTC. Protein product: CASSHRIGTSGTGEQYF.

The chain links TRBV20-1 to TRBJ2-5, with TRBD1 matching over 7 bases. The tail of the sequence fits TRBJ2-1 better, so the J call may be wrong. The CDR3 totals 14 residues. The germline V gene encodes CDR1 DFQATT and CDR2 SNEGSKA (reference sequence). The CDR3 spells CSAPKTGQQETQFF. CDR3 nucleotide sequence: TGCAGTGCTCCGAAAACGGGACAGCAAGAGACCCAGTTCTTC.

A single count supports this clonotype. The chain carries TRBV9 and TRBJ2-3; TRBD1 agrees at 9 bases. Looked up from germline, CDR1 is SGDLS and CDR2 is YYNGEE. V was pared by 3 bases and J by 3 bases, with 8 bases of the junction left unmatched. There are 16 residues in the CDR3. CDR3 protein: CASSALRTGETDTQYF. The CDR3 nucleotides read TGTGCCAGCAGCGCCCTTCGGACAGGGGAAACAGATACGCAGTATTTT.

This clonotype occurred a few times. The J gene is TRBJ2-3, the V gene TRBV18; tentatively, D is TRBD2 (7 bases). V dropped 8 bases and J dropped 5 bases, with 17 bases sitting between them. The germline gives CDR1 KGHSH, CDR2 LQKENI. The CDR3 is 14 amino acids. The CDR3 DNA is TGTGCCAGCCGACCCCGGGGGGCGGAAGATACGCAGTATTTT. It is translated as CASRPRGAEDTQYF.

In this sample, this clonotype turned up once. One junction end does not reproduce the germline sequence, and a read error may be involved. The chain recombines TRBV7-9 with TRBJ2-3, with D possibly called TRBD1 or TRBD2 (7 bases each). CDR1 and CDR2 from the germline V gene are SEHNR and FQNEAQ (reference sequence). The CDR3 is 16 amino acids. CDR3 nucleotide sequence: TGTGCCGGCAGCTTAGGGGGCGGGAGTGGCACAGATACGCAGTATTTT. As protein: CAGSLGGGSGTDTQYF.

Only a few counts were recorded for this clonotype. The V gene is TRBV4-2, the J gene TRBJ2-7; D remains ambiguous. V gave up 2 bases and J gave up 0 bases, with 8 bases separating them. From germline, CDR1 is LGHNA and CDR2 YNFKEQ. The CDR3 is 14 residues long. The CDR3 is CASSQTWSSYEQYF. The CDR3 nucleotides are TGTGCCAGCAGCCAAACCTGGAGCTCCTACGAGCAGTACTTC.

This clonotype was counted between two and nine times. The chain combines TRBV19 with TRBJ1-5; tentative D call: TRBD1 (5 bases). Germline-derived CDR1 and CDR2 are LNHDA and SQIVND (reference sequence). This CDR3 spans 15 amino acids. The V end lost 1 base, the J end lost 3 bases, and 10 bases lay between the germline ends. The CDR3 loop is CASSIAGRVNQPQHF. The CDR3 DNA reads TGTGCCAGTAGTATAGCGGGCAGGGTCAATCAGCCCCAGCATTTT.

In the case of this clonotype: A read error may produce the germline difference seen at one junction end. This chain links TRBV15 with TRBJ1-5; no clear D gene. The germline V gene has CDR1 LNHNV and CDR2 YYDKDF (reference sequence). This CDR3 has 14 amino acids. CDR3 protein: CATSSRPNNRPQHF. CDR3 DNA sequence: TGTGCCACCAGCTCTCGGCCCAACAATCGGCCCCAGCATTTT.